The TCR beta chain under discussion was sequenced for a study of T cells in Graves' hyperthyroidism and ophthalmopathy. The ends were cut back, 2 bases at V and 3 bases at J, with 26 bases in the middle. Germline V gene sequence: CDR1 MDHEN, CDR2 SYDVKM. The CDR3 totals 19 residues. RNA transcripts yielded amplified TCR beta CDR3 regions. TCR CDR3 regions were first amplified by RT-PCR with HTBI primers. From the multiplex PCR reads, TCRdb called clonotypes with MiXCR, one entry per CDR3 protein. The sample includes approximately 740,000 distinct CDR3 sequences, about 14% of them seen just once. This clonotype was detected ten times or more.

Material for sequencing was blood. The sequence derives from a woman in her late teens or twenties with Graves' hyperthyroidism. This sequence joins TRBV28 and TRBJ2-7; D is unclear. The chain's CDR3 is CASSLGVGLPRDIHYEQYF. CDR3 bases: TGTGCCAGCAGTTTAGGGGTTGGGCTGCCGCGAGACATACACTACGAGCAGTACTTC.